A selection of T cell receptor beta chains follows, all from one sample in a study of identical twins. TCRdb redid the calling of the 5' RACE reads with MiXCR, one entry per CDR3 protein. Seen here are 350,000 to 400,000 distinct CDR3 sequences, 7% to 9.5% observed once, and the top ten hold approximately 9.3%. Sequenced material: naive T cells sorted from blood. These receptors originate from a woman aged 50 to 60 in good health. Both conserved end residues are part of each CDR3. D genes are given only for firm matches. Size tells how often a clone was seen (once, few, many) or the class of an expanded clone, and some rows leave it out.

v_call: TRBV2
clone_size: -
d_call: TRBD2
j_call: TRBJ2-3
cdr3_nt: TGTGCCAGCAGTCCTAATCCCCGGGATAGCGGGATCACAGATACGCAGTATTTT
cdr3_aa: CASSPNPRDSGITDTQYF

v_call: TRBV5-1
clone_size: many
d_call: TRBD2
j_call: TRBJ2-3
cdr3_nt: TGCGCCAGCAGCGGTAGCGGGAGTAGCACAGATACGCAGTATTTT
cdr3_aa: CASSGSGSSTDTQYF

v_call: TRBV7-3
clone_size: many
d_call: -
j_call: TRBJ1-1
cdr3_nt: TGTGCCAGCAGCTTTGGGACACCGGGGACTGAAGCTTTCTTT
cdr3_aa: CASSFGTPGTEAFF

v_call: TRBV30
clone_size: -
d_call: TRBD2
j_call: TRBJ2-3
cdr3_nt: TGTGCCTGGAGTTTCCTAGCGGGAACAGATACGCAGTATTTT
cdr3_aa: CAWSFLAGTDTQYF

v_call: TRBV7-3
clone_size: few
d_call: TRBD2
j_call: TRBJ2-2
cdr3_nt: TGTGCCAGCAGCCTTAGCGGGAGGGCCTTGAGGACCGGGGAGCTGTTTTTT
cdr3_aa: CASSLSGRALRTGELFF

v_call: TRBV3-1
clone_size: -
d_call: TRBD2
j_call: TRBJ2-1
cdr3_nt: TGTGCCAGCAGCCCGAATCGGACTAGCGGGAGGGCCCGGGGTGAGCAGTTCTTC
cdr3_aa: CASSPNRTSGRARGEQFF

v_call: TRBV12-3/TRBV12-4
clone_size: -
d_call: TRBD2
j_call: TRBJ2-1
cdr3_nt: TGTGCCAGCAGCCCGGGACTAGCTGGGCCCTATGAGCAGTTCTTC
cdr3_aa: CASSPGLAGPYEQFF

v_call: TRBV29-1
clone_size: few
d_call: -
j_call: TRBJ2-1
cdr3_nt: TGCAGCCCAACTAGCTTTCGGGACTCCTACAATGAGCAGTTCTTC
cdr3_aa: CSPTSFRDSYNEQFF

v_call: TRBV2
clone_size: few
d_call: -
j_call: TRBJ1-5
cdr3_nt: TGTGCCAGCACCGCGGGAGGGGATCAGCCCCAGCATTTT
cdr3_aa: CASTAGGDQPQHF

v_call: TRBV24-1
clone_size: many
d_call: TRBD2
j_call: TRBJ2-1
cdr3_nt: TGTGCCACCAGTGATTTGCAGACTAGCGGCTCCTACAATGAGCAGTTCTTC
cdr3_aa: CATSDLQTSGSYNEQFF

v_call: TRBV12-3/TRBV12-4
clone_size: -
d_call: TRBD1
j_call: TRBJ2-7
cdr3_nt: TGTGCCAGCAGTTTAGTACGACAGGGCGGCGAGCAGTACTTC
cdr3_aa: CASSLVRQGGEQYF

v_call: TRBV7-3
clone_size: few
d_call: TRBD1
j_call: TRBJ1-1
cdr3_nt: TGTGCCAGCAGCCCTCGGACAGGGACTGAAGCTTTCTTT
cdr3_aa: CASSPRTGTEAFF

v_call: TRBV7-9
clone_size: -
d_call: TRBD2
j_call: TRBJ2-1
cdr3_nt: TGTGCCAGCAGCTCCGGGGCGGGAGGGCCCGAGCAGTTCTTC
cdr3_aa: CASSSGAGGPEQFF

v_call: TRBV7-2
clone_size: many
d_call: -
j_call: TRBJ2-7
cdr3_nt: TGTGCCAGCAGCTTTATCCCCGACAGTAACTACGAGCAGTACTTC
cdr3_aa: CASSFIPDSNYEQYF

v_call: TRBV3-1
clone_size: -
d_call: TRBD1
j_call: TRBJ2-5
cdr3_nt: TGTGCCAGCAGCCAAGGGACAGGGAATGAGGAGACCCAGTACTTC
cdr3_aa: CASSQGTGNEETQYF

v_call: TRBV7-9
clone_size: few
d_call: -
j_call: TRBJ2-1
cdr3_nt: TGTGCCAGCAGCTCCCAGGGGGGGGGCGCGCGTCGGGCCGCCTACAATGAGCAGTTCTTC
cdr3_aa: CASSSQGGGARRAAYNEQFF

v_call: TRBV20-1
clone_size: once
d_call: TRBD2
j_call: TRBJ2-3
cdr3_nt: TGCAGTGCTAGTCCGACTAGCGGCACAGATACGCAGTATTTT
cdr3_aa: CSASPTSGTDTQYF

v_call: TRBV2
clone_size: few
d_call: TRBD1
j_call: TRBJ2-1
cdr3_nt: TGTGCCAGCAGTGATGGGACAGTCCCAAATGAGCAGTTCTTC
cdr3_aa: CASSDGTVPNEQFF

v_call: TRBV6-6
clone_size: -
d_call: TRBD1
j_call: TRBJ2-2
cdr3_nt: TGTGCCAGCAGTCCGCCTTCGGGACAGGGAACCGGGGAGCTGTTTTTT
cdr3_aa: CASSPPSGQGTGELFF

v_call: TRBV30
clone_size: -
d_call: -
j_call: TRBJ2-3
cdr3_nt: TGTGCCTGGATCCCCCTGGCCGGGTATACGCAGTATTTT
cdr3_aa: CAWIPLAGYTQYF

v_call: TRBV5-1
clone_size: many
d_call: -
j_call: TRBJ2-3
cdr3_nt: TGCGCCAGCAGCTTGGCACGACCCGGGGATACGCAGTATTTT
cdr3_aa: CASSLARPGDTQYF

v_call: TRBV13
clone_size: -
d_call: -
j_call: TRBJ2-1
cdr3_nt: TGTGCCAGCAGCCGACCCACAGGGAACTCCTACAATGAGCAGTTCTTC
cdr3_aa: CASSRPTGNSYNEQFF

v_call: TRBV5-1
clone_size: many
d_call: TRBD1
j_call: TRBJ1-2
cdr3_nt: TGCGCCAGCAGCCTATGGACAGGAAATGGCTACACCTTC
cdr3_aa: CASSLWTGNGYTF

v_call: TRBV27
clone_size: many
d_call: TRBD1
j_call: TRBJ2-5
cdr3_nt: TGTGCCAGCAGCACCACAGGGGTACCAAGGGAGACCCAGTACTTC
cdr3_aa: CASSTTGVPRETQYF

v_call: TRBV24-1
clone_size: -
d_call: TRBD1
j_call: TRBJ2-3
cdr3_nt: TGTGCCACCAGTCCACAGGGGGAACCCACAGATACGCAGTATTTT
cdr3_aa: CATSPQGEPTDTQYF

v_call: TRBV7-3
clone_size: few
d_call: TRBD2
j_call: TRBJ2-1
cdr3_nt: TGTGCCAGCAGCTATCCCGCGGGGACTAGCGGGAGGGGAGACAATGAGCAGTTCTTC
cdr3_aa: CASSYPAGTSGRGDNEQFF

v_call: TRBV20-1
clone_size: many
d_call: TRBD1
j_call: TRBJ2-3
cdr3_nt: TGCAGTGCTAGAGTCCCGGGACAGGGGCCCACAGATACGCAGTATTTT
cdr3_aa: CSARVPGQGPTDTQYF

v_call: TRBV4-1
clone_size: many
d_call: TRBD1
j_call: TRBJ1-6
cdr3_nt: TGCGCCAGCAAGGACAGGGGTAATTCACCCCTCCACTTT
cdr3_aa: CASKDRGNSPLHF

v_call: TRBV7-2
clone_size: few
d_call: -
j_call: TRBJ2-3
cdr3_nt: TGTGCCAGCAGCGTAGGCTTCCGGTTGGACACAGATACGCAGTATTTT
cdr3_aa: CASSVGFRLDTDTQYF

v_call: TRBV7-2
clone_size: few
d_call: -
j_call: TRBJ2-7
cdr3_nt: TGTGCCAGCAGCTTCGAGGAATCCTACGAGCAGTACTTC
cdr3_aa: CASSFEESYEQYF

v_call: TRBV27
clone_size: -
d_call: -
j_call: TRBJ1-6
cdr3_nt: TGTGCCAGCTGGGGTGGGGGGGGGCGAAATTCACCCCTCCACTTT
cdr3_aa: CASWGGGGRNSPLHF

v_call: TRBV19
clone_size: -
d_call: TRBD1
j_call: TRBJ2-6
cdr3_nt: TGTGCCTCTCTATATGCCGGGACAGGGTTTACGGGGGCCAACGTCCTGACTTTC
cdr3_aa: CASLYAGTGFTGANVLTF

v_call: TRBV29-1
clone_size: many
d_call: TRBD1
j_call: TRBJ2-7
cdr3_nt: TGCAGCGGTCTGACAGGGGTCGAGCAGTACTTC
cdr3_aa: CSGLTGVEQYF

v_call: TRBV3-1
clone_size: few
d_call: -
j_call: TRBJ1-1
cdr3_nt: TGTGCCAGCAGCCGCCCGGGCAGCAAAAACACTGAAGCTTTCTTT
cdr3_aa: CASSRPGSKNTEAFF

v_call: TRBV4-1
clone_size: -
d_call: TRBD1
j_call: TRBJ2-7
cdr3_nt: TGCGCCAGCAGCCAAGTCCTCCGGGACAGGGACTACGAGCAGTACTTC
cdr3_aa: CASSQVLRDRDYEQYF

v_call: TRBV25-1
clone_size: -
d_call: TRBD1
j_call: TRBJ1-2
cdr3_nt: TGTGCCAGCAGTGAATGGGAGGGGGCTAGGTCTGGCTACACCTTC
cdr3_aa: CASSEWEGARSGYTF